This entry is about one TCR beta chain. These data come from a study of cytotoxic CD8 clonotypes in ibrutinib-treated CLL. Germline assignment: CDR1 LNHDA and CDR2 SQIVND (reference sequence). V shed 8 bases and J shed 3 bases, with 13 bases lying between them. The CDR3 is made up of 13 amino acids. TCRdb's table, derived via immunoSEQ multiplex PCR, lists solely in-frame clones and lacks some. This repertoire shows roughly 300,000 clones, around 76% found once; its top ten account for 5.6%. This chain links TRBV19 with TRBJ1-1; D not certain. Sample: PBMCs, taken at disease progression, from a patient treated with ibrutinib. The TCR originated in a human donor with chronic lymphocytic leukemia. DNA of the CDR3: TGTGCCAGTTTAGGGAGAAGGTACACTGAAGCTTTCTTT. It encodes CASLGRRYTEAFF.